This T cell receptor beta chain stems from a study of beta chain features in type 1 diabetes. Study observations and caveats: Moderate but significant shortening of TCRB CDR3s was recorded in all four CD4+ subsets from Type 1 diabetes patients. The naive, central memory and Treg TCRB repertoires looked more alike in patients than they did in healthy donors.

Sorting based on CD45RO/CCR7/CD25/CD127/CD95/CD27 separated CD4+ naive, central memory, regulatory and stem cell-like memory cells. V lost 2 bases, J lost 5 bases, and 7 bases stayed unmatched. Germline values: CDR1 SGHRS, CDR2 YFSETQ. The CDR3 loop spans 15 amino acids. Sequenced material consisted of expressed TCRB transcripts (all of the isolated RNA was reverse transcribed). Libraries were prepared by immunoSEQ multiplex PCR; TCRdb keeps only in-frame clonotypes and omits some of them. The sample holds a few hundred thousand clones, roughly 17% seen once. Turning to this clone: Its matching antigen is unknown.

The chain employs TRBV5-1 and TRBJ2-1, with 7 nucleotides matching TRBD1. This sequence was found in a man aged 25-45 years with type 1 diabetes. The source material was naive CD4+ T cells from blood. CDR3 bases: TGCGCCAGCAGCTTAGACAGGGTACTAAACAATGAGCAGTTCTTC. The encoded protein is CASSLDRVLNNEQFF.